The 6 T cell receptor beta chains given below trace back to one sample, sequenced in a study of blood T cells in healthy people across ages. PCR was performed a second time for 7 to 11 cycles using a sample-barcoded 5' primer and a J-beta primer mix. Each CDR3 protein gets one entry after TCRdb re-called the 5' RACE reads with MiXCR. The sample shows roughly 1.6 million distinct CDR3 sequences, 34% of them seen only once. Sequencing input: blood. These TCRs come from a woman in her 30s in good health.

Note on this clonotype: A much larger clone differs from this one at a single base, so this may be a read error. This chain links TRBV11-2 with TRBJ2-7; 11 bases are a match to TRBD2. Trimming cost V 5 bases and J 2 bases; bases outside gene matches: 11. This CDR3 has 17 residues. Looked up from germline, CDR1 is SGHAT and CDR2 is FQNNGV. In nucleotides, the CDR3 is TGTGCCAGCAGCAAGGGGGTCCTAGCGGGGGGTGCCTACGAGCAGTACTTC. It is translated as CASSKGVLAGGAYEQYF.

The chain has TRBV11-2 and TRBJ2-3; D unresolved. Germline V gene sequence: CDR1 SGHAT, CDR2 FQNNGV. The CDR3 spans 13 residues. The V gene lost 2 bases and the J gene lost 6 bases, with 9 bases spanning the gap. CDR3 residues: CASSLSPKDTQYF. The CDR3 nucleotides are TGTGCCAGCAGCTTAAGCCCGAAGGATACGCAGTATTTT.

V gene TRBV29-1 combines with J gene TRBJ1-1; TRBD1 might be the D (5 bases). Deletions cut 6 bases from V and 0 bases from J, with 11 bases between. The CDR3 totals 13 residues. The germline gives CDR1 SQVTM, CDR2 ANQGSEA. The CDR3 sequence is CSVMTVLNTEAFF. As DNA, the CDR3 is TGCAGCGTCATGACAGTTTTGAACACTGAAGCTTTCTTT.

J is TRBJ2-1 and V is TRBV5-1; D is tentatively TRBD1 or TRBD2 (6 bases each). V was shortened by 2 bases and J by 5 bases, with 17 bases between the two germline ends. Germline CDR1 reads SGHRS; CDR2 reads YFSETQ. This CDR3 is built from 16 residues. The CDR3 DNA is TGCGCCAGCAGCTTTAGGGGGGCGGGAAAGGACAATGAGCAGTTCTTC. Protein: CASSFRGAGKDNEQFF.

The chain joins TRBV5-1 to TRBJ1-2, with 9 bases fitting TRBD1. There are 16 residues in the CDR3. From germline, CDR1 is SGHRS and CDR2 YFSETQ. The V segment lost 4 bases and the J segment 4 bases; nucleotides outside the gene matches: 11. The CDR3, as DNA: TGCGCCAGCAGCCGATATAGACAGGGGGAAGGCTATGGCTACACCTTC. This encodes CASSRYRQGEGYGYTF.

A few counts support this clonotype. A read error may produce the germline difference seen at one junction end. The CDR3 DNA is TGTGCCACCTCAAAAGACAGGGTTAGCACCGATACGCAGTATTTT. Its translation: CATSKDRVSTDTQYF. This sequence joins TRBV24-1 and TRBJ2-3, with 7 bases fitting TRBD1. Germline CDR1 reads KGHDR; CDR2 reads SFDVKD. The CDR3 is 15 amino acids.